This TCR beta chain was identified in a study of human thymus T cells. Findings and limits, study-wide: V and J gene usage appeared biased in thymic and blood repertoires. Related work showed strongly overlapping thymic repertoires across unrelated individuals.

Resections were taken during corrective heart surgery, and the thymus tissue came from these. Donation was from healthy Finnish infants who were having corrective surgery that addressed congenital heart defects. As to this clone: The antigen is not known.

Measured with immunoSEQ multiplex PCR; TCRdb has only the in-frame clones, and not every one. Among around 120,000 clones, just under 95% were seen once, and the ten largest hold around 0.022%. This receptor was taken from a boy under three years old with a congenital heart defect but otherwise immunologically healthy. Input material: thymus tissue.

The CDR3 region has the DNA TGTGCCAGTAAAAAAGGGGGCACTGAAGCTTTCTTT. It codes for CASKKGGTEAFF. The chain couples TRBV27 to TRBJ1-1; D perhaps matches TRBD1 (6 bases). The V gene's germline CDR1 is MNHEY and CDR2 SMNVEV (reference sequence). The V gene lost 9 bases and the J gene lost 4 bases, with 12 bases spanning the gap. This CDR3 has 12 residues.